The TCR beta chain described here comes from a study of T cells in Graves' hyperthyroidism and ophthalmopathy. Turning to the study itself: Any treatment followed the collection of peripheral blood at initial diagnosis.

The source material, RNA transcripts, was used to amplify TCR beta CDR3 regions. TCR CDR3 regions were first amplified by RT-PCR with HTBI primers. Via MiXCR, TCRdb re-called the multiplex PCR reads, giving one row per CDR3 protein. The sample has fewer than 450,000 distinct CDR3 sequences; about 14% are singletons. This clonotype was picked up one time. Subjects with ophthalmopathy showed a Clinical Activity Score no lower than 3, a NOSPECS grade no lower than 4, and a duration shorter than 3 months. Diagnoses were made from clinical symptoms, serum measures (thyroxine and TRAb), thyroid ultrasound and orbital computed tomography. Each 10 ml fresh peripheral blood draw supplied the PBMCs. Germline V gene sequence: CDR1 SGHNT, CDR2 YYREEE (reference sequence). Trimming stripped 3 bases from V and 8 bases from J, with 17 bases between. The CDR3 totals 14 residues.

The sequence was obtained from a man aged 50 to 59 with Graves' ophthalmopathy. The sequenced material came from blood. The chain links TRBV5-4 to TRBJ1-2, with D possibly matching TRBD1 (5 bases). The CDR3 nucleotides read TGTGCCAGCAGCTCCCGGGACGGCTTCAGGGGCTACACCTTC. Residues: CASSSRDGFRGYTF.